A selection of T cell receptor beta chains follows, all from one sample in a study of T cells after yellow fever vaccination. TCRdb redid the calling of the 5' RACE reads with MiXCR, one entry per CDR3 protein. This sample has a few hundred thousand distinct CDR3 sequences, with more than 9% found just once. The sequencing here drew on PBMCs, taken on the day of the first yellow fever vaccination. The receptors derive from a man younger than 30 who received the YFV17D yellow fever vaccine. Both conserved end residues are part of each CDR3. The D gene is left open where the match is weak. For some rows the clone size is stated as once, few or many, or as a class when expanded; others skip it.

j_call d_call v_call clone_size cdr3_aa
TRBJ1-5 NA TRBV27 few CASSPGGYNQPQHF
TRBJ2-3 TRBD2 TRBV27 NA CASSLRTSGGITDTQYF
TRBJ2-1 NA TRBV3-1 few CASSQSSGAYNEQFF
TRBJ1-6 TRBD1 TRBV5-6 NA CASSLAGTEIFSPLHF
TRBJ1-1 NA TRBV5-5 few CASSSSLTDREEAFF
TRBJ2-7 NA TRBV11-2 NA CASSFTFGDFSYEQYF
TRBJ1-1 NA TRBV11-1 few CASSPGSPGTEAFF
TRBJ1-4 NA TRBV4-1 few CASSQSGEKLFF
TRBJ2-2 TRBD1 TRBV19 NA CASSMGQGAGELFF
TRBJ1-4 NA TRBV5-1 NA CASSPGRGPNEKLFF
TRBJ1-5 TRBD1 TRBV6-5 NA CASRRQGRNQPQHF
TRBJ2-3 NA TRBV18 few CTSSKTFSTDTQYF
TRBJ1-2 TRBD1 TRBV6-2/TRBV6-3 few CASRATLRDRLGGYTF
TRBJ2-1 NA TRBV5-1 few CASSLQKGIDEQFF
TRBJ2-2 NA TRBV7-9 NA CASSLSTIDTGELFF
TRBJ1-2 TRBD1 TRBV4-1 many CASSQRDSSFTDGYTF
TRBJ2-7 NA TRBV7-9 NA CASSTSADSPSYEQYF
TRBJ2-2 TRBD1 TRBV7-7 few CASSLASGTGAGELFF
TRBJ2-7 NA TRBV12-3/TRBV12-4 NA CASSLGAGGASYEQYF
TRBJ1-1 TRBD1 TRBV2 NA CTCRTYDITGAKYGAFF
TRBJ2-1 TRBD2 TRBV6-1 NA CAAGGSIQEEQFF
TRBJ1-1 TRBD1 TRBV6-1 few CASRRGQGGTEAFF
TRBJ2-2 TRBD2 TRBV7-3 few CASSTTGAGDTGELFF
TRBJ2-7 TRBD2 TRBV14 NA CASSQGLVGQYF
TRBJ2-5 NA TRBV9 few CASSPARGGLKETQYF
TRBJ2-5 TRBD2 TRBV12-3/TRBV12-4 few CASSLELAGFQETQYF
TRBJ2-1 TRBD2 TRBV4-1 few CASRAPGKSRGGDEQFF
TRBJ2-1 NA TRBV5-8 many CASSLGQGVNEQFF
TRBJ2-4 TRBD1 TRBV19 few CASSIGQGNIQYF
TRBJ1-4 NA TRBV6-1 NA CASSLGLTNEKLFF
TRBJ1-2 TRBD1 TRBV2 few CASRGTGGGYGYTF
TRBJ2-7 TRBD1 TRBV18 many CASSPGTGGDEQYF
TRBJ2-1 TRBD2 TRBV4-1 NA CASSQQERGDSYNEQFF
TRBJ2-3 NA TRBV6-6 few CASSYPRDTQYF
TRBJ2-7 TRBD1 TRBV12-3/TRBV12-4 NA CASSPRGQATEQYF
TRBJ1-1 NA TRBV6-5 few CASSYSGGANTEAFF
TRBJ2-5 NA TRBV12-3/TRBV12-4 few CASSRLRGGAQETQYF
TRBJ2-1 TRBD1 TRBV5-1 NA CASRSGRDRVTYNEQFF
TRBJ1-1 NA TRBV7-8 NA CASSLGYGNTEAFF
TRBJ1-5 NA TRBV20-1 NA CSAGGQPQHF
TRBJ2-5 NA TRBV5-4 few CASSSRGSQETQYF
TRBJ2-4 TRBD1 TRBV5-1 many CASSPRQGKNIQYF
TRBJ2-7 NA TRBV4-2 few CASSQDRGPGYEQYF
TRBJ1-1 NA TRBV10-3 NA CAISEYTEAFF
TRBJ1-1 TRBD1 TRBV11-2 NA CASSPRGLTPRVNTEAFF
TRBJ1-1 NA TRBV4-3 NA CASSQVDQGNTEAFF
TRBJ1-1 TRBD1 TRBV10-3 few CASYRGTQGRSEAFF
TRBJ2-2 NA TRBV9 few CASSVGSYTGELFF
TRBJ1-5 TRBD1 TRBV12-3/TRBV12-4 NA CASRADRGNQPQHF
TRBJ1-3 NA TRBV4-1 few CASSQRWVSGNTIYF
TRBJ2-3 TRBD2 TRBV5-6 NA CASSPRLAGGTDTQYF
TRBJ2-4 NA TRBV20-1 few CSAREGWGPLAKNIQYF
TRBJ1-1 NA TRBV7-3 NA CASSLRIEGEAFF
TRBJ2-4 NA TRBV28 few CASLAKNIQYF
TRBJ1-1 NA TRBV7-8 few CASSLGGEEAFF
TRBJ1-2 NA TRBV6-5 few CASRPDLGGARGYTF
TRBJ1-5 NA TRBV7-2 few CASSPDSLAQHF